A single sample gave rise to the 22 T cell receptor beta chains below, sequenced in a study of cytotoxic CD8 clonotypes in ibrutinib-treated CLL. Clones were read by immunoSEQ multiplex PCR, and TCRdb kept only the in-frame ones, dropping some. In the table there are 35,000 to 50,000 clones, more than 60% of which are singletons. Sequences were derived from PBMCs, sampled after 12 months of ibrutinib treatment. The receptors were gathered from a human donor with chronic lymphocytic leukemia.

This chain joins TRBV6-5 and TRBJ1-4; 8 positions agree with TRBD1. CDR1 is MNHEY, CDR2 SVGAGI, per germline. This CDR3 is 12 amino acids long. V was pared by 4 bases and J by 13 bases, with 5 bases of the junction left unmatched. CDR3 DNA sequence: TGTGCCAGCAGTTCCCCCGGACAGGGACTGTTTTTT. Translated, it gives CASSSPGQGLFF.

J is TRBJ2-5 and V is TRBV14; 7 nucleotides align to TRBD1. Germline V lookup: CDR1 SGHDN, CDR2 FVKESK. The CDR3 is made up of 15 amino acids. The ends lost 6 bases at V and 2 bases at J; junction bases unmatched: 9. CDR3 coding DNA: TGTGCCAGCAGTCACTACGGACAGGCACAAGAGACCCAGTACTTC. Translation: CASSHYGQAQETQYF.

This clone was picked up a small number of times. V is TRBV18 and J is TRBJ1-5; tentative D call: TRBD1 (5 bases). Germline V gives CDR1 KGHSH, CDR2 LQKENI. Trimming pared 3 bases from V and 0 bases from J, leaving 9 bases between. The CDR3 covers 15 residues. CDR3 nucleotide sequence: TGTGCCAGCTCACCGTCAGGGACTAGCAATCAGCCCCAGCATTTT. It codes for CASSPSGTSNQPQHF.

The genes are TRBV6-4 and TRBJ2-1; a possible D gene is TRBD1 (6 bases). Germline V lookup: CDR1 MRHNA, CDR2 SNTAGT. The V gene lost 0 bases and the J gene lost 6 bases, with 12 bases spanning the gap. The CDR3 covers 15 residues. This CDR3 is CASSDSGGAANEQFF. CDR3 DNA: TGTGCCAGCAGTGACTCAGGGGGAGCGGCCAATGAGCAGTTCTTC.

V usage is TRBV6-4 and J usage is TRBJ1-1; D call uncertain. V lost 6 bases, J lost 1 base, and 12 bases lay in between. CDR1 is MRHNA, CDR2 SNTAGT, per germline. This CDR3 has 14 residues. This CDR3 reads CASRSDGRNTEAFF. The CDR3 bases are TGTGCCAGCAGATCCGATGGAAGGAACACTGAAGCTTTCTTT.

This rearrangement joins TRBV10-3 to TRBJ2-3; D remains unclear. The germline gives CDR1 ENHRY, CDR2 SYGVKD. V shed 6 bases and J shed 0 bases, with 16 bases lying between them. There are 16 residues in the CDR3. CDR3 sequence reads: CAIRSGYLSSTDTQYF. CDR3 in DNA: TGTGCCATCAGATCCGGATACCTCTCTAGCACAGATACGCAGTATTTT.

The chain carries TRBV7-9 and TRBJ2-5, with TRBD1 matching 7 bases. The CDR3 is made up of 16 amino acids. Germline CDR1 is SEHNR and CDR2 is FQNEAQ (reference sequence). V shed 1 base and J 2 bases; nucleotides not matched to a gene: 7. This CDR3 reads CASSLGVGGSQETQYF. DNA for the CDR3: TGTGCCAGCAGCTTAGGGGTAGGGGGCAGTCAAGAGACCCAGTACTTC.

The rearrangement links TRBV5-4 to TRBJ2-2; D gene ambiguous. V gave up 3 bases and J gave up 5 bases, with 14 bases separating them. The CDR3 covers 15 residues. Per the germline V gene, CDR1 is SGHNT and CDR2 is YYREEE (reference sequence). The CDR3 bases are TGTGCCAGCAGCTCGACCATCGGAGTTACCGGGGAGCTGTTTTTT. Protein product: CASSSTIGVTGELFF.

The chain has TRBV9 and TRBJ2-7; 7 bases are shared with TRBD1. This CDR3 spans 13 amino acids. V lost 3 bases and J lost 3; bases outside the gene matches: 3. Germline lookup yields CDR1 SGDLS and CDR2 YYNGEE. The chain's CDR3 is CASSDRQGYEQYF. For the CDR3, the DNA is TGTGCCAGCAGCGATCGACAGGGCTACGAGCAGTACTTC.

This clone turned up a few times. This chain uses TRBV30 with TRBJ2-7; 8 bases agree with TRBD1. V trimming: 6 bases; J trimming: 4 bases; junction bases outside the gene matches: 11. CDR3 length equals 14 residues. From germline, CDR1 is GTSNPN and CDR2 SVGIG (reference sequence). CDR3 coding DNA: TGTGCCTGTAACGGACAGGGAAATCGGTACGAGCAGTACTTC. Encoded protein: CACNGQGNRYEQYF.

The V and J genes are TRBV5-8 and TRBJ2-3; tentatively, D is TRBD1 (6 bases). There are 15 residues in the CDR3. Germline lookup yields CDR1 SGHTS and CDR2 YDEGEE. Between the trimmed V and J ends, which lost 2 bases and 2 bases, there was a span of 12 bases. DNA for the CDR3: TGTGCCAGCAGCTTCTGGACAGTCGTCACAGATACGCAGTATTTT. Its protein product is CASSFWTVVTDTQYF.

The J gene is TRBJ1-4, the V gene TRBV2, with 7 nucleotides matching TRBD1. Germline lookup yields CDR1 SNHLY and CDR2 FYNNEI. The V and J ends lost 4 bases and 6 bases, in that order; junction bases with no gene match: 8. The CDR3 is made up of 15 amino acids. CDR3 loop: CASSADRVKDEKLFF. CDR3 nucleotides: TGTGCCAGCAGTGCCGACAGGGTCAAGGATGAAAAACTGTTTTTT.

V is TRBV30 and J is TRBJ2-1; D may match TRBD1 or TRBD2 (5 bases each). The CDR3 length is 14 residues. V was clipped by 0 bases and J by 12 bases, with 18 bases between them. CDR1 and CDR2 (germline): GTSNPN, SVGIG (reference sequence). The CDR3 protein is CAWSVHGTNLGQFF. The CDR3, as DNA: TGTGCCTGGAGTGTACATGGGACCAACTTGGGGCAGTTCTTC.

This clone was observed a few times. V and J are TRBV7-9 and TRBJ1-4; 9 bases match TRBD1. The length of the CDR3 is 14 residues. Trimming removed 3 bases from V and 6 bases from J; junction bases left unmatched: 2. CDR1 SEHNR and CDR2 FQNEAQ come from the germline V gene (reference sequence). CDR3 sequence reads: CASSLTGGHEKLFF. DNA for the CDR3: TGTGCCAGCAGCTTGACAGGGGGTCATGAAAAACTGTTTTTT.

J is TRBJ1-2 and V is TRBV14, with a weak D call TRBD1 (5 bases). The CDR3 totals 14 residues. Germline V gives CDR1 SGHDN, CDR2 FVKESK. With 3 bases removed from V and 8 bases from J, the gap between germline ends came to 16 bases. This CDR3 is CASSQTDGTTGYTF. CDR3 nucleotides: TGTGCCAGCAGCCAGACCGACGGGACGACGGGCTACACCTTC.

This chain uses TRBV6-5 with TRBJ2-1, with D possibly being TRBD2 (6 bases). The CDR3 is made up of 14 amino acids. Trimming removed 6 bases from V and 7 bases from J, with 16 bases in between. Germline V CDR1 and CDR2: MNHEY, SVGAGI. The CDR3 spells CASRDVGGRNEQFF. CDR3 in DNA: TGTGCCAGCAGAGACGTGGGAGGACGGAATGAGCAGTTCTTC.

Comment on this clone: Germline is not matched at one junction end, which may reflect a read error. The chain employs TRBV2 and TRBJ1-5; tentatively, D is TRBD1 (5 bases). The V gene's germline CDR1 is SNHLY and CDR2 FYNNEI. CDR3 length equals 15 residues. The CDR3 DNA follows: TGTGCCAGCAGCCTAGGGGTCCTCAGCAATCAGCCCCAGCGTTTT. Its translation is CASSLGVLSNQPQRF.

V is TRBV21-1 and J is TRBJ2-3; the table's D call, TRBD2, has no DNA check behind it. TRBV21-1 is tagged as a pseudogene. The CDR3 length is 15 residues. Written as DNA, the CDR3 is TGTGCCAACACAGTGGTGGGGGGGAGGGAAGATACGCAGTATTTT. Translation gives CANTVVGGREDTQYF.

The chain combines TRBV6-1 with TRBJ2-7, with D perhaps TRBD1 (6 bases). The CDR3 consists of 13 residues. V lost 7 bases to trimming and J lost 1 base, with 11 bases between them. Germline V gene sequence: CDR1 MNHNS, CDR2 SASEGT. CDR3 bases: TGTGCCAGCACACTACAGGGTTCCTACGAGCAGTACTTC. Amino acid sequence: CASTLQGSYEQYF.

The rearrangement uses TRBV9 and TRBJ2-5, with a tentative D call TRBD2 (6 bases). Germline loops: CDR1 SGDLS, CDR2 YYNGEE. The V end was cut by 3 bases, the J end by 4 bases, with 16 bases between. The CDR3 has 15 residues. The CDR3 region has the DNA TGTGCCAGCAGCGAGGAGGCGGGGTTTGGAGAGACCCAGTACTTC. It encodes CASSEEAGFGETQYF.

This rearrangement joins TRBV11-3 to TRBJ2-7, with 7 bases fitting TRBD1. Germline CDR1 is SGHNT and CDR2 is YENEEA. This CDR3 has 13 amino acids. After removal of 5 bases from V and 5 bases from J, the junction contained 6 bases not matched to a gene. In DNA form, the CDR3 reads TGTGCCAGCAGCCAAACAGGGGCGAACGAGCAGTACTTC. Translated: CASSQTGANEQYF.

The chain has TRBV10-3 and TRBJ1-1; weak D call: TRBD1 (5 bases). This CDR3 has 14 amino acids. Trimming shortened V by 6 bases and J by 0 bases, and 11 bases separated the two germline ends. CDR1 ENHRY and CDR2 SYGVKD come from the germline V gene. The CDR3 spells CAIRNTGMNTEAFF. The CDR3 DNA follows: TGTGCCATCAGGAACACAGGCATGAACACTGAAGCTTTCTTT.